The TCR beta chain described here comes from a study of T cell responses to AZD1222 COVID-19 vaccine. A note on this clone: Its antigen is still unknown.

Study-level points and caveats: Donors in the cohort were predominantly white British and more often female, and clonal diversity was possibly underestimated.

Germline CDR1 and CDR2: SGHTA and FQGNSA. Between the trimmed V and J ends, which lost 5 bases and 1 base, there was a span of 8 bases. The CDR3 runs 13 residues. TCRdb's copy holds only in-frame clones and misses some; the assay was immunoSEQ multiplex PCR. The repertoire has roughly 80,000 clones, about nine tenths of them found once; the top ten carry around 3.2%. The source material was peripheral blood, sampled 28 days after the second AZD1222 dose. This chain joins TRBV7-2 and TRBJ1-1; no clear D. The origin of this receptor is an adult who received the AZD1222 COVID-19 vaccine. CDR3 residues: CASSDQRNTEAFF. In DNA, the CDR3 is TGTGCCAGCAGCGACCAACGGAACACTGAAGCTTTCTTT.